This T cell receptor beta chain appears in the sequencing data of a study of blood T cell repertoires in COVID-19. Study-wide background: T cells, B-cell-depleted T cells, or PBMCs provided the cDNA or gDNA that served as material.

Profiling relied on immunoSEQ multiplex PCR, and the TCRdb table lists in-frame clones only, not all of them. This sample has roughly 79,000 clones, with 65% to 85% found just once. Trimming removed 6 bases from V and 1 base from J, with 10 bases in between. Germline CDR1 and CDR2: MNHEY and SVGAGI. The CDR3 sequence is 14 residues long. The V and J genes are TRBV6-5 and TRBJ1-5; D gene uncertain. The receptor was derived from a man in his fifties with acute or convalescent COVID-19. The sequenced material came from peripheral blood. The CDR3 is CASRDYTSNQPQHF. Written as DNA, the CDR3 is TGTGCCAGCAGGGACTATACAAGCAATCAGCCCCAGCATTTT.